This T cell receptor (beta chain) comes out of a study of blood T cells in healthy people across ages. The sample, around 9.9 milliliters of peripheral blood, was drawn from each donor. Trimming left V 4 bases short and J 2 bases short, with 16 bases between. From germline, CDR1 is MDHEN and CDR2 SYDVKM. The CDR3 totals 16 residues. It was with a sample-barcoded 5' primer and a J-beta primer mix that a second PCR of about 6 to 11 cycles was run. TCRdb independently ran MiXCR on the 5' RACE reads; one entry per CDR3 protein. The data show about 670,000 distinct CDR3 sequences, under 65% seen once. This chain joins TRBV28 and TRBJ2-3, with a possible D match to TRBD2 (6 bases). The clonotype was recovered from a woman older than 75 in good health. Sequences were obtained from blood. CDR3 DNA: TGTGCCAGCAGTTCTGGGACTCCTGGTTCCACAGATACGCAGTATTTT. Residues: CASSSGTPGSTDTQYF.